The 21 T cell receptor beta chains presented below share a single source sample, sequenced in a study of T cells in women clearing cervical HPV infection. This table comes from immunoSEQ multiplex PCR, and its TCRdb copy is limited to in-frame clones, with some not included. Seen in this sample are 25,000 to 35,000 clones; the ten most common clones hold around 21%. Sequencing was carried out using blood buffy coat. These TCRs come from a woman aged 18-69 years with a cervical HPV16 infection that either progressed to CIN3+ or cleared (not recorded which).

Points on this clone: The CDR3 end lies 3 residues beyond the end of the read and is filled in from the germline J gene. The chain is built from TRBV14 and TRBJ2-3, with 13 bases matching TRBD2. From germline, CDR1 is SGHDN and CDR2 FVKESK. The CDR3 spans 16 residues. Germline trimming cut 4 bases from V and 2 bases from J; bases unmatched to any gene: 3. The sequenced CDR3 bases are TGTGCCAGCAGCCCCGGACTAGCGGGAGTCACAGATACG. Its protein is CASSPGLAGVTDT. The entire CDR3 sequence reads CASSPGLAGVTDTQYF.

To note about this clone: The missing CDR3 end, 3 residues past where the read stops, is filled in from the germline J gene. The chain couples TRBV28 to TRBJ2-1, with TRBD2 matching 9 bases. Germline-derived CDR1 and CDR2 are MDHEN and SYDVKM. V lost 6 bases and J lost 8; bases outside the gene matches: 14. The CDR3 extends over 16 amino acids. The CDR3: CASSPLLIAGVDEQFF. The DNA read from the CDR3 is TGTGCCAGCAGCCCCCTTTTGATAGCGGGAGTCGATGAG. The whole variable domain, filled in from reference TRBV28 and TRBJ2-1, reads DVKVTQSSRYLVKRTGEKVFLECVQDMDHENMFWYRQDPGLGLRLIYFSYDVKMKEKGDIPEGYSVSREKKERFSLILESASTNQTSMYLCASSPLLIAGVDEQFFGPGTRLTVL.

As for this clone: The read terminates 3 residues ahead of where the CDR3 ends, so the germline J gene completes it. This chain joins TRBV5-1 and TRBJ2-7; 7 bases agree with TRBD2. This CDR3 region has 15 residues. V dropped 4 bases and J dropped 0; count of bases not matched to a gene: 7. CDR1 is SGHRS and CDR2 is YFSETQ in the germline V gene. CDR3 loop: CASSLPSGSSYEQYF. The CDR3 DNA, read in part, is TGCGCCAGCAGCCTACCTAGCGGCTCCTCCTACGAG. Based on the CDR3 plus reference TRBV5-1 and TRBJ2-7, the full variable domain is KAGVTQTPRYLIKTRGQQVTLSCSPISGHRSVSWYQQTPGQGLQFLFEYFSETQRNKGNFPGRFSGRQFSNSRSEMNVSTLELGDSALYLCASSLPSGSSYEQYFGPGTRLTVT.

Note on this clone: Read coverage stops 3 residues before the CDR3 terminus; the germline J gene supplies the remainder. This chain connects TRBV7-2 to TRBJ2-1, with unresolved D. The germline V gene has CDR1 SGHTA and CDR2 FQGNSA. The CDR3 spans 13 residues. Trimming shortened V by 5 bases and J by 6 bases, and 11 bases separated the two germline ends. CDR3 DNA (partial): TGTGCCAGCAGCGACAAGAACTCCAATGAG. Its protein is CASSDKNSNE. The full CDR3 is CASSDKNSNEQFF.

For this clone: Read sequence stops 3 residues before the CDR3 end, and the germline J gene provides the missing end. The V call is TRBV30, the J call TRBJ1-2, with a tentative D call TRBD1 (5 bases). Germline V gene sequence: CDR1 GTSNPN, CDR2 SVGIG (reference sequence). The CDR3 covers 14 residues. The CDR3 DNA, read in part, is TGTGCCTGGAGTGTTGACAGTTTTCCCTACGAC. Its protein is CAWSVDSFPYD. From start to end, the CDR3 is CAWSVDSFPYDYTF.

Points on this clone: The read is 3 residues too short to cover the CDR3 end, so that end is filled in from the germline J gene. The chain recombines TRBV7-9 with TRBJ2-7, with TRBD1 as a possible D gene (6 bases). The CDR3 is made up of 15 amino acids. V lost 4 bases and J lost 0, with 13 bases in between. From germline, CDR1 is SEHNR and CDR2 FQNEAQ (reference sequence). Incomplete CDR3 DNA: TGTGCCAGCAGCTCCGGACAGCCGTACTCCTACGAG. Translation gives CASSSGQPYSYE. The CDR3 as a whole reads CASSSGQPYSYEQYF.

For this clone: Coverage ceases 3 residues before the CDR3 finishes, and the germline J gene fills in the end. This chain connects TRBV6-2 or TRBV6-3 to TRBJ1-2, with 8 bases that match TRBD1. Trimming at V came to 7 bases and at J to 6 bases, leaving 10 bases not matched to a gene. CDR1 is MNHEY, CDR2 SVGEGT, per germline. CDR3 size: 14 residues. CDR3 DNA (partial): TGTGCCAGCACCGAAAACAGGGGGGTCAATGGC. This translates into CASTENRGVNG. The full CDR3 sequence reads CASTENRGVNGYTF.

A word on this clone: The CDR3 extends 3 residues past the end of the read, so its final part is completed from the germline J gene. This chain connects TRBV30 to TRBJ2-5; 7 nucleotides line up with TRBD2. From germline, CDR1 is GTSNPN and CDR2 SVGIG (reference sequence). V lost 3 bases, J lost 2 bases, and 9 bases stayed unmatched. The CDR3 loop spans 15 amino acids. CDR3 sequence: CAWRIGAGPQETQYF. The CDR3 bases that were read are TGTGCCTGGAGAATTGGAGCGGGGCCTCAAGAGACC.

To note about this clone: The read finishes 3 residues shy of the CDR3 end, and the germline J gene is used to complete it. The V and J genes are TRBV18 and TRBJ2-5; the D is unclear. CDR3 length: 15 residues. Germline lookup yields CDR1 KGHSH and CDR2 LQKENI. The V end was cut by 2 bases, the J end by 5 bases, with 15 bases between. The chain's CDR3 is CASSPYFGGEETQYF. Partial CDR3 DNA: TGTGCCAGCTCACCATATTTCGGCGGTGAGGAGACC.

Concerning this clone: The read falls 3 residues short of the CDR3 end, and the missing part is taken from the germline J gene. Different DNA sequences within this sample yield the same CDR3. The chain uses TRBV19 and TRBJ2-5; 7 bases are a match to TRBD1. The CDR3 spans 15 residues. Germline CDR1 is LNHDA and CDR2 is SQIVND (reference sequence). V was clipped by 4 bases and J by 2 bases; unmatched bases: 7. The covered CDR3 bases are TGTGCCAGTAGTAAGGGGCGGACAGGTCAAGAGACC. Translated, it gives CASSKGRTGQET. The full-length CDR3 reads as CASSKGRTGQETQYF.

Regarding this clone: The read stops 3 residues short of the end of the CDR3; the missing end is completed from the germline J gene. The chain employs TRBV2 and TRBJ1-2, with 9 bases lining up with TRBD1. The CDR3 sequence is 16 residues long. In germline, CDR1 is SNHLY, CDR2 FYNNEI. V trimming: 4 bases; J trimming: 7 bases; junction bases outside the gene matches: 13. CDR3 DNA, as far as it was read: TGTGCCAGCAGTGCCCGGGACAGGGAGTTTTCGGCTGGC. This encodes CASSARDREFSAG. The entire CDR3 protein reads CASSARDREFSAGYTF.

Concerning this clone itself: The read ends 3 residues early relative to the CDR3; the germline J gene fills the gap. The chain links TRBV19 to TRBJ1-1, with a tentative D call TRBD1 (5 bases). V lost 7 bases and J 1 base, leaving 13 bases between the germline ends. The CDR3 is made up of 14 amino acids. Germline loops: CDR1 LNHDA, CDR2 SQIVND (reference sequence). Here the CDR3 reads CASTSQATNTEAFF. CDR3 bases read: TGTGCCAGTACCTCACAGGCTACGAACACTGAA.

The CDR3 here is CASSTGLAGGSSYNEQFF. Partial CDR3 DNA: TGTGCCAGCAGTACGGGACTAGCGGGAGGGAGCTCCTACAATGAG. V is TRBV12-3 or TRBV12-4 and J is TRBJ2-1; 16 bases agree with TRBD2. The read ends 3 residues before the CDR3 terminus; that terminus is restored from the germline J gene. V shed 5 bases and J 0 bases; nucleotides not matched to a gene: 4. The CDR3 covers 18 residues.

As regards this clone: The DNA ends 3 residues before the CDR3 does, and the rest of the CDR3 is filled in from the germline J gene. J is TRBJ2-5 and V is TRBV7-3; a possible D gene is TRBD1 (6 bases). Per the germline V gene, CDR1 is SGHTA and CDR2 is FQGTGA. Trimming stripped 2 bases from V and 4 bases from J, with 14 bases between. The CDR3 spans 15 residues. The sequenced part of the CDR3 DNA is TGTGCCAGCAGCTTATGGGGGCACGCCGGAGAGACC. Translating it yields CASSLWGHAGET. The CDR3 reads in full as CASSLWGHAGETQYF.

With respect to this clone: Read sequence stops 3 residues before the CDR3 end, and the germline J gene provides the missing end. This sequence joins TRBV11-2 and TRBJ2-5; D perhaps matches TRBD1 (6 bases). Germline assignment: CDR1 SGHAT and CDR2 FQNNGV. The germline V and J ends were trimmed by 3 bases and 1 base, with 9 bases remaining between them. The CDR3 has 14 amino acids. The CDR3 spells CASSLDSSQETQYF. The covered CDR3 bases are TGTGCCAGCAGCTTGGACAGCTCCCAAGAGACC.

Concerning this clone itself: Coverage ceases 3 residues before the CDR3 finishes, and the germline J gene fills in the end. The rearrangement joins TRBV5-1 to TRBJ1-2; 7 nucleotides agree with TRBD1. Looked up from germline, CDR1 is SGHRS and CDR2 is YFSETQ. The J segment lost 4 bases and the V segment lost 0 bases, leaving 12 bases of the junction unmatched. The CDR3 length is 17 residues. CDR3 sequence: CASSLDPTGPGGYGYTF. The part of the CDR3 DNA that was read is TGCGCCAGCAGCTTGGACCCGACAGGGCCCGGGGGCTATGGC. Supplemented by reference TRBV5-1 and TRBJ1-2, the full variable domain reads KAGVTQTPRYLIKTRGQQVTLSCSPISGHRSVSWYQQTPGQGLQFLFEYFSETQRNKGNFPGRFSGRQFSNSRSEMNVSTLELGDSALYLCASSLDPTGPGGYGYTFGSGTRLTVV.

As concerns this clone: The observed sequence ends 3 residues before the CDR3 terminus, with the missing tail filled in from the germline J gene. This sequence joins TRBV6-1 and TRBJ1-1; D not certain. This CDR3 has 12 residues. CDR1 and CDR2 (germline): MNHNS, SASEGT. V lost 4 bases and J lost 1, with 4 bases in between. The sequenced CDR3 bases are TGTGCCAGCAGTGTACAGAACACTGAA. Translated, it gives CASSVQNTE. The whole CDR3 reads CASSVQNTEAFF.

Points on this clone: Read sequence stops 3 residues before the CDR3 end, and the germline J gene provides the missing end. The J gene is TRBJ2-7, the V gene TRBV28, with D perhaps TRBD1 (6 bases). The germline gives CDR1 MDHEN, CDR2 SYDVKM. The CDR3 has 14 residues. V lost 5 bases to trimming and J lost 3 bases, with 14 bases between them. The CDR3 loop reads CASSPWTANYEQYF. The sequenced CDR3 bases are TGTGCCAGCAGTCCGTGGACAGCTAACTACGAG.

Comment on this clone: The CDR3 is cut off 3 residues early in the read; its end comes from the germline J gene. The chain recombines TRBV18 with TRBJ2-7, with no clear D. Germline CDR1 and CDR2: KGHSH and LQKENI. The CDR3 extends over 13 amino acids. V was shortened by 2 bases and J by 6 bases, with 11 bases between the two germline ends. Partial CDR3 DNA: TGTGCCAGCTCACCAAGGCGGCCCATCGAG. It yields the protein CASSPRRPIE. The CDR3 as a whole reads CASSPRRPIEQYF.

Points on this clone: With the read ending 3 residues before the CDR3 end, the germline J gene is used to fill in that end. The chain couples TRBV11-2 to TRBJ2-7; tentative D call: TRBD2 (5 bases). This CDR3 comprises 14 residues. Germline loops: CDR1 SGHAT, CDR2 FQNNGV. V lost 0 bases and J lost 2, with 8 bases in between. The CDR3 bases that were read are TGTGCCAGCAGCTTAGAGGACGGGGCCTACGAG. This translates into CASSLEDGAYE. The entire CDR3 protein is CASSLEDGAYEQYF.

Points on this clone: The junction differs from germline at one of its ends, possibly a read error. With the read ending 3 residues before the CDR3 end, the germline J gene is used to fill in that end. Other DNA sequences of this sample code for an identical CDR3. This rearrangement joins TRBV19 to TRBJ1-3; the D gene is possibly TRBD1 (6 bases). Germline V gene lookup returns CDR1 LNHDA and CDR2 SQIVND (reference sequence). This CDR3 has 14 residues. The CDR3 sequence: CASRKQGRGNTIYF. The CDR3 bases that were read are TGTGCCAGTAGAAAACAGGGTCGGGGAAACACA.